What follows are 18 T cell receptor beta chains derived from one specimen sequenced in a study of shared clonotypes between healthy human individuals. Using immunoSEQ multiplex PCR, the repertoire was profiled, and TCRdb retains in-frame clones only, with some absent. The sample shows some 2 million clones, roughly 96% of them seen only once. Specimen: naive CD4+ T cells sorted from blood. The subset is: CD45RA+ positively selected. All receptors come from a man aged 18 to 30 in good health.

A few counts support this clone. V is TRBV19 and J is TRBJ1-5; D is ambiguous. The CDR3 runs 13 residues. The germline V and J ends were trimmed by 5 bases and 4 bases, with 9 bases remaining between them. CDR1 is LNHDA, CDR2 SQIVND, per germline (reference sequence). CDR3 sequence reads: CASSSTLNQPQHF. The CDR3 bases are TGTGCCAGTAGTTCCACCCTGAATCAGCCCCAGCATTTT.

This clone was counted a single time. The sample carries other DNA sequences with the same CDR3. V is TRBV29-1 and J is TRBJ2-7; TRBD1 is a possible D gene (6 bases). V lost 6 bases to trimming and J lost 4 bases, with 10 bases between them. Germline CDR1 and CDR2: SQVTM and ANQGSEA. This CDR3 comprises 11 residues. The CDR3 loop is CSVARGYEQYF. For the CDR3, the DNA is TGCAGCGTAGCCAGGGGTTACGAGCAGTACTTC.

Comments on this clone: The same CDR3 is also encoded by other DNA sequences in this sample. The rearrangement links TRBV11-2 to TRBJ1-1, with D possibly TRBD1 on 5 matching bases. Trimming removed 1 base from V and 4 bases from J, with 7 bases in between. CDR1 is SGHAT, CDR2 FQNNGV, per germline. The CDR3 consists of 13 residues. CDR3 protein: CASSLGQGTEAFF. CDR3 sequence (DNA): TGTGCCAGCAGCTTAGGGCAGGGCACTGAAGCTTTCTTT.

This clone was seen a handful of times. The chain is built from TRBV7-2 and TRBJ1-6; perhaps TRBD1 as D (5 bases). CDR3 length: 16 amino acids. Germline CDR1 and CDR2: SGHTA and FQGNSA. V gave up 1 base and J gave up 7 bases, with 14 bases separating them. CDR3 sequence reads: CASSLDRWQGNSPLHF. The CDR3 coding sequence is TGTGCCAGCAGCTTAGACCGCTGGCAGGGAAATTCACCCCTCCACTTT.

V and J are TRBV4-1 and TRBJ2-1, with 12 nucleotides matching TRBD2. CDR1 and CDR2 from the germline V gene are MGHRA and YSYEKL. V lost 1 base and J lost 0; bases outside the gene matches: 1. This CDR3 comprises 17 residues. CDR3 amino acids: CASSQGTSGTSYNEQFF. The CDR3 coding sequence is TGCGCCAGCAGCCAAGGGACTAGCGGGACCTCCTACAATGAGCAGTTCTTC.

This clone was seen once. The V gene is TRBV2, the J gene TRBJ1-1; possible D gene TRBD1, 6 bases. There are 15 residues in the CDR3. CDR1 and CDR2 (germline): SNHLY, FYNNEI. V lost 6 bases to trimming and J lost 2 bases, with 16 bases between them. CDR3 sequence reads: CASSASDRKNTEAFF. In nucleotides, the CDR3 is TGTGCCAGCAGCGCCTCGGACAGAAAAAACACTGAAGCTTTCTTT.

This clone is a singleton in its sample. This sequence joins TRBV27 and TRBJ1-5; D is unresolved. Deletions cut 3 bases from V and 3 bases from J, with 12 bases between. The CDR3 loop spans 15 amino acids. Per germline, CDR1 MNHEY and CDR2 SMNVEV (reference sequence). The CDR3 DNA is TGTGCCAGCAGTTTTCTAGGATCACCCAATCAGCCCCAGCATTTT. Translation: CASSFLGSPNQPQHF.

This sequence joins TRBV7-2 and TRBJ2-7; 11 bases fit TRBD2. The CDR3 has 15 residues. J was trimmed by 5 bases and V by 6 bases; bases with no gene match: 9. CDR1 and CDR2 (germline): SGHTA, FQGNSA. The CDR3 DNA reads TGTGCCAGCAGTCTGATAGCGGGAGGGAGAAACGAGCAGTACTTC. Its translation: CASSLIAGGRNEQYF.

This clone is a singleton in its sample. The chain carries TRBV6-6 and TRBJ1-5, with D unclear. Trimming removed 7 bases from V and 0 bases from J, with 10 bases in between. The CDR3 has 14 amino acids. Germline-derived CDR1 and CDR2 are MNHNY and SVGAGI (reference sequence). CDR3 region: CASMGGISNQPQHF. The CDR3 nucleotides read TGTGCCAGCATGGGAGGTATTAGCAATCAGCCCCAGCATTTT.

Of note for this clone: The sample has other DNA sequences that encode this CDR3 too. CDR3 nucleotide sequence: TGCGCCAGCAGCTTGGGAGCGGGAGATACGCAGTATTTT. Protein product: CASSLGAGDTQYF. This chain links TRBV5-1 with TRBJ2-3; the D gene is possibly TRBD2 (6 bases). The CDR3 length is 13 residues. The V gene's germline CDR1 is SGHRS and CDR2 YFSETQ. Trimming took 0 bases from V and 5 from J, leaving 7 bases between them.

The rearrangement joins TRBV7-9 to TRBJ1-2, with D uncertain. This CDR3 spans 11 amino acids. Germline V gene data show CDR1 as SEHNR and CDR2 as FQNEAQ (reference sequence). The germline V and J ends were trimmed by 2 bases and 7 bases, with 5 bases remaining between them. In nucleotides, the CDR3 is TGTGCCAGCAGCTTACAGGTTGGCTACACCTTC. Translation gives CASSLQVGYTF.

The V call is TRBV6-1, the J call TRBJ1-2; TRBD1 might be the D (5 bases). CDR3 length: 13 residues. V gave up 5 bases and J gave up 4 bases, with 11 bases separating them. Germline V gene sequence: CDR1 MNHNS, CDR2 SASEGT. CDR3 loop: CASSQDRIYGYTF. CDR3 nucleotides: TGTGCCAGCAGTCAAGACAGAATCTATGGCTACACCTTC.

The V and J genes are TRBV5-6 and TRBJ1-1; TRBD1 might be the D (5 bases). Germline V gene data show CDR1 as SGHDT and CDR2 as YYEEEE. The CDR3 runs to 15 residues. Trimming removed 1 base at V and 0 bases at J, with 10 bases between. CDR3 sequence: CASSLQGLMNTEAFF. The CDR3 region has the DNA TGTGCCAGCAGCTTGCAGGGCCTCATGAACACTGAAGCTTTCTTT.

The chain carries TRBV10-3 and TRBJ1-1, with D perhaps matching TRBD1 (6 bases). The V end was cut by 10 bases, the J end by 4 bases, with 10 bases between. The CDR3 has 11 amino acids. Germline V gene lookup returns CDR1 ENHRY and CDR2 SYGVKD. The CDR3 region is CATQTGTEAFF. In nucleotides, the CDR3 is TGTGCCACCCAGACAGGCACTGAAGCTTTCTTT.

In regard to this clone: Additional DNA sequences in this sample encode the identical CDR3. The chain is built from TRBV5-4 and TRBJ1-1; 7 nucleotides agree with TRBD1. This CDR3 contains 14 residues. The germline CDR1 and CDR2 sequences are SGHNT and YYREEE (reference sequence). V gave up 0 bases and J gave up 5 bases; unmatched junction bases: 4. The CDR3 region is CASSLDRGPTEAFF. CDR3 bases: TGTGCCAGCAGCTTGGACAGGGGACCAACTGAAGCTTTCTTT.

The V and J genes are TRBV10-2 and TRBJ2-7, with a tentative D call TRBD2 (6 bases). Germline V CDR1 and CDR2: WSHSY, SAAADI. The V end was cut by 7 bases, the J end by 0 bases, with 16 bases between. CDR3 length equals 15 residues. The DNA for the CDR3 is TGCGCCAGCACTTTCGGGAGTCGGAACTCCTACGAGCAGTACTTC. It specifies CASTFGSRNSYEQYF.

Regarding this clone: The sample holds other DNA sequences that translate to the same CDR3. V gene TRBV5-1 combines with J gene TRBJ2-7, with 8 bases aligning to TRBD1. The V segment lost 4 bases and the J segment 5 bases; nucleotides outside the gene matches: 8. CDR1 and CDR2 (germline): SGHRS, YFSETQ. The CDR3 loop spans 14 amino acids. CDR3 region: CASSLRTGFDEQYF. In nucleotides, the CDR3 is TGCGCCAGCAGCCTACGGACAGGGTTCGACGAGCAGTACTTC.

The V and J genes are TRBV4-1 and TRBJ2-7; D is possibly TRBD1 (6 bases). This CDR3 is 14 amino acids long. Trimming pared 4 bases from V and 3 bases from J, leaving 13 bases between. Germline V gene sequence: CDR1 MGHRA, CDR2 YSYEKL. CDR3 DNA sequence: TGCGCCAGCAGCCCAGAGGGACAAAACTACGAGCAGTACTTC. Its protein is CASSPEGQNYEQYF.